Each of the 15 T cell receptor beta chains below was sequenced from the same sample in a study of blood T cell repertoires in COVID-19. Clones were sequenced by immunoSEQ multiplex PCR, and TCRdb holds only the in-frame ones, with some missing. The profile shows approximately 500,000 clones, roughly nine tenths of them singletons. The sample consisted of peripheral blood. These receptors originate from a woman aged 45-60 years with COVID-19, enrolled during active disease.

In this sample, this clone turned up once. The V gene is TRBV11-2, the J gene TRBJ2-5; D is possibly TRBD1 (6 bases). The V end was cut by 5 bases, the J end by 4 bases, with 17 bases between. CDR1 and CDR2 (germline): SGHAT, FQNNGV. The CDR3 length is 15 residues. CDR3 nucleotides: TGTGCCAGCAGCCCTAACAGGGAAAGGCTAGAGACCCAGTACTTC. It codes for CASSPNRERLETQYF.

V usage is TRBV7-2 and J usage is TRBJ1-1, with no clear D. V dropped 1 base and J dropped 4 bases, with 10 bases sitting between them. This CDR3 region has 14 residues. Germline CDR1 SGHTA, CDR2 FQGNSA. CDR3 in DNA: TGTGCCAGCAGCTTAGAGTGGTCGGTCACTGAAGCTTTCTTT. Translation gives CASSLEWSVTEAFF.

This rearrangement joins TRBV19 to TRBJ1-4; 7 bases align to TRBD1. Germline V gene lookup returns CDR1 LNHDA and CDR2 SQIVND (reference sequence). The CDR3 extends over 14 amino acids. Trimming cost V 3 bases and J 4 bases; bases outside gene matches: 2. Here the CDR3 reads CASSMGQFNEKLFF. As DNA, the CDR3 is TGTGCCAGTAGTATGGGACAGTTTAATGAAAAACTGTTTTTT.

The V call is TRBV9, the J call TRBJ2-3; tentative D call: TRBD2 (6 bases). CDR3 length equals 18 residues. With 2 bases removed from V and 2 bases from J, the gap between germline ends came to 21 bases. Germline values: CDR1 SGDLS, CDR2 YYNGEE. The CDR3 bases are TGTGCCAGCAGCGTCGGGGATGGGCGGGGACCATTCACAGATACGCAGTATTTT. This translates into CASSVGDGRGPFTDTQYF.

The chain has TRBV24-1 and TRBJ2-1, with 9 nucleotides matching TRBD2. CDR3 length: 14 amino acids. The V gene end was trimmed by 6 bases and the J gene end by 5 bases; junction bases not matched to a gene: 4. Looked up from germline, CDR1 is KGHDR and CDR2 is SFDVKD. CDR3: CATSRGGAHNEQFF. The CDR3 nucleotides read TGTGCCACCAGTCGCGGGGGGGCCCACAATGAGCAGTTCTTC.

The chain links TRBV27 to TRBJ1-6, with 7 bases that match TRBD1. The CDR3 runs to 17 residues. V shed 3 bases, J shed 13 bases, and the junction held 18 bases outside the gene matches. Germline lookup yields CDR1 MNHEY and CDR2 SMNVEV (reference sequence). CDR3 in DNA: TGTGCCAGCAGTTTGGTAGGGGGCCGGGGTGGGCTACGTCCCCTCCACTTT. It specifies CASSLVGGRGGLRPLHF.

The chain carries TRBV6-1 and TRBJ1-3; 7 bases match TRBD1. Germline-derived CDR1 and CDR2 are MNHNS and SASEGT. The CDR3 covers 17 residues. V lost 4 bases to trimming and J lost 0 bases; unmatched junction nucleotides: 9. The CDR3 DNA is TGTGCCAGCAGTGCCCAGACAGGGACCTACTCTGGAAACACCATATATTTT. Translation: CASSAQTGTYSGNTIYF.

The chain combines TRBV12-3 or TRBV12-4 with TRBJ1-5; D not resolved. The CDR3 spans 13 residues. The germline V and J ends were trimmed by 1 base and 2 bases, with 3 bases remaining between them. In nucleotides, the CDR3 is TGTGCCAGCAGTTTAGTCGGCAATCAGCCCCAGCATTTT. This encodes CASSLVGNQPQHF.

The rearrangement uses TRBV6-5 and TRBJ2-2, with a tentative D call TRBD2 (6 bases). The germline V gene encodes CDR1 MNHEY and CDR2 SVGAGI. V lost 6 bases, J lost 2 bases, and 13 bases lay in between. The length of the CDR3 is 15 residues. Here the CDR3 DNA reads TGTGCCAGCAGAGCCGGGAGAAGAAACACCGGGGAGCTGTTTTTT. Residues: CASRAGRRNTGELFF.

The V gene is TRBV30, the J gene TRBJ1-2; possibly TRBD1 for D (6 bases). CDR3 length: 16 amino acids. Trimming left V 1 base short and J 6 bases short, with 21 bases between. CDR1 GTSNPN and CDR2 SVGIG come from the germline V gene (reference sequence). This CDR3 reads CAWSGYREKGYDGYTF. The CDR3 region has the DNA TGTGCCTGGAGTGGTTACAGGGAGAAGGGGTATGATGGCTACACCTTC.

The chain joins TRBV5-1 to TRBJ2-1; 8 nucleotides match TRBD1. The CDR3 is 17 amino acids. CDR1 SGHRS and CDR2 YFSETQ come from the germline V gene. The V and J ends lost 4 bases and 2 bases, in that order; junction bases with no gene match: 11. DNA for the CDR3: TGCGCCAGCAGCCCAAGATCCGGGACAGGTGCCTACAATGAGCAGTTCTTC. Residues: CASSPRSGTGAYNEQFF.

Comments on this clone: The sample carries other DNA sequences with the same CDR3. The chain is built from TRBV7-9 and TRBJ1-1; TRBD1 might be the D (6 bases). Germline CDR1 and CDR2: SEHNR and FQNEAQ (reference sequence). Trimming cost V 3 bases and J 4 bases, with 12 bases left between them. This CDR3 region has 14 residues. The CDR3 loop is CASSLQGWSTEAFF. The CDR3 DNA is TGTGCCAGCAGCTTGCAGGGGTGGAGCACTGAAGCTTTCTTT.

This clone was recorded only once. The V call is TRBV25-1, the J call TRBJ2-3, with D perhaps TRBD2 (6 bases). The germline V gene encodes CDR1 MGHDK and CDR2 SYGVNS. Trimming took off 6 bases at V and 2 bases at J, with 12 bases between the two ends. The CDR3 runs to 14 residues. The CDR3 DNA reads TGTGCCAGCAGATGGGACTCACCCACAGATACGCAGTATTTT. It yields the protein CASRWDSPTDTQYF.

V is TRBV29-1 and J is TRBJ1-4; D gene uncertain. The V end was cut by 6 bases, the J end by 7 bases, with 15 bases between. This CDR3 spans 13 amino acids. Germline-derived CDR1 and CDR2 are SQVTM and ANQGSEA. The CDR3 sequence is CSVSQQAGEKLFF. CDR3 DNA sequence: TGCAGCGTCTCACAGCAGGCAGGTGAAAAACTGTTTTTT.

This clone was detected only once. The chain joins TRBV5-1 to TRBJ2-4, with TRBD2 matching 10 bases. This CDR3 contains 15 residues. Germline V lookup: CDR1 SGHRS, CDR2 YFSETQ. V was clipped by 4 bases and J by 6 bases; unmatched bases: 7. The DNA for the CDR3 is TGCGCCAGCAGCCCAAGCGGGGGGGCGTTAAACATTCAGTACTTC. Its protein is CASSPSGGALNIQYF.